Here is one T cell receptor (beta chain) with its context. RNA was extracted with the RNeasy kit, and a quantity of roughly 0.5 to 1 ug was reverse transcribed using random hexamers. TCRdb itself ran the immunoSEQ multiplex PCR reads through MiXCR, one entry per CDR3 protein. The sample lists tens of thousands of distinct CDR3 sequences, 91% occurring once. The record originates from a study of CD8 T cells in Susac syndrome. The clonotype was recovered from a human donor with multiple sclerosis. Sequencing input: CD8+ T cells from PBMCs.

CDR3 DNA: TGTGCCAGCAGCTTAGTCATTCTGAACGAGCAGTACTTC. This gives the protein CASSLVILNEQYF. The rearrangement uses TRBV7-2 and TRBJ2-7, with D uncertain. The CDR3 is 13 residues long. V was shortened by 1 base and J by 5 bases, with 9 bases between the two germline ends. The germline gives CDR1 SGHTA, CDR2 FQGNSA. Filled out from reference TRBV7-2 and TRBJ2-7, the complete variable domain reads GAGVSQSPSNKVTEKGKDVELRCDPISGHTALYWYRQSLGQGLEFLIYFQGNSAPDKSGLPSDRFSAERTGGSVSTLTIQRTQQEDSAVYLCASSLVILNEQYFGPGTRLTVT.